The 9 T cell receptor beta chains below all came from one sample that was sequenced in a study of cytomegalovirus exposure and HLA in healthy donors. This PCR relied on a set of 60 Vbeta primers and 13 Jbeta primers. Libraries were prepared by immunoSEQ multiplex PCR; TCRdb keeps only in-frame clonotypes and omits some of them. The sample has approximately 220,000 clones, approximately 80% seen once. The sequenced material came from PBMCs. The receptors shown here come from a man aged 25-40 years in good health and CMV-seronegative.

The CDR3 DNA reads as TGCAGCGTTGAAGTTGGTCGTATGGGCTGGAGGGGCGAGCAGTACTTC. Residues: CSVEVGRMGWRGEQYF. This chain uses TRBV29-1 with TRBJ2-7, with D tentatively TRBD2 (6 bases). Germline-derived CDR1 and CDR2 are SQVTM and ANQGSEA. The CDR3 loop spans 16 amino acids. Between the trimmed V and J ends, which lost 1 base and 6 bases, there was a span of 22 bases.

In this sample, this clone turned up a few times. The V gene is TRBV18, the J gene TRBJ1-1; D is uncertain. The V gene lost 1 base and the J gene lost 1 base, with 7 bases spanning the gap. Germline V lookup: CDR1 KGHSH, CDR2 LQKENI. This CDR3 region has 14 residues. The CDR3 sequence: CASSPQGENTEAFF. DNA of the CDR3: TGTGCCAGCTCACCACAGGGAGAGAACACTGAAGCTTTCTTT.

This chain links TRBV6-5 with TRBJ2-7; a possible D gene is TRBD2 (6 bases). The CDR3 runs to 11 residues. Germline assignment: CDR1 MNHEY and CDR2 SVGAGI. The V end was cut by 8 bases, the J end by 4 bases, with 9 bases between. For the CDR3, the DNA is TGTGCCAGCCGGAGGGGATACGAGCAGTACTTC. Amino acids: CASRRGYEQYF.

The V and J genes are TRBV7-2 and TRBJ2-5, with 13 bases aligning to TRBD2. V was clipped by 5 bases and J by 7 bases; unmatched bases: 10. CDR3 length: 16 residues. Germline CDR1 reads SGHTA; CDR2 reads FQGNSA. CDR3 amino acids: CASSLRLAGGGGTQYF. The CDR3 DNA sequence: TGTGCCAGCAGCCTCCGACTAGCGGGGGGAGGGGGGACCCAGTACTTC. Drawing the rest from reference TRBV7-2 and TRBJ2-5, the complete variable domain is GAGVSQSPSNKVTEKGKDVELRCDPISGHTALYWYRQSLGQGLEFLIYFQGNSAPDKSGLPSDRFSAERTGGSVSTLTIQRTQQEDSAVYLCASSLRLAGGGGTQYFGPGTRLLVL.

The rearrangement joins TRBV5-1 to TRBJ1-2; 7 positions match TRBD1. Germline V lookup: CDR1 SGHRS, CDR2 YFSETQ. The trim removed 0 bases at V and 3 bases at J, leaving 8 bases unmatched. The CDR3 contains 16 residues. CDR3 sequence (DNA): TGCGCCAGCAGCTTGGTGGCAGGGGGGCAAGACTATGGCTACACCTTC. Translating it yields CASSLVAGGQDYGYTF.

This clone was counted only a few times. The rearrangement links TRBV28 to TRBJ2-2; 9 bases agree with TRBD2. The V gene end was trimmed by 8 bases and the J gene end by 5 bases; junction bases not matched to a gene: 9. This CDR3 has 15 amino acids. Looked up from germline, CDR1 is MDHEN and CDR2 is SYDVKM. DNA of the CDR3: TGTGCCAGCGTCAAGGCGGGGGGGCATACCGGGGAGCTGTTTTTT. Residues: CASVKAGGHTGELFF.

J is TRBJ2-1 and V is TRBV6-5; D remains ambiguous. V was shortened by 3 bases and J by 9 bases, with 6 bases between the two germline ends. Germline CDR1 is MNHEY and CDR2 is SVGAGI. CDR3 length: 11 amino acids. The CDR3, as DNA: TGTGCCAGCAGTTATCAGCGTGAGCAGTTCTTC. Encoded protein: CASSYQREQFF.

This rearrangement joins TRBV5-8 to TRBJ2-2; D is ambiguous. The CDR3 is 15 amino acids. CDR1 SGHTS and CDR2 YDEGEE come from the germline V gene. V was trimmed by 0 bases and J by 7 bases, leaving 13 bases between them. The CDR3 here is CASSLGAIPSGELFF. In DNA form, the CDR3 reads TGTGCCAGCAGCTTGGGGGCAATCCCCAGCGGGGAGCTGTTTTTT. Full variable domain (remainder filled in from reference TRBV5-8 and TRBJ2-2): EAGVTQSPTHLIKTRGQQATLRCSPISGHTSVYWYQQALGLGLQFLLWYDEGEERNRGNFPPRFSGRQFPNYSSELNVNALELEDSALYLCASSLGAIPSGELFFGEGSRLTVL.

The chain combines TRBV5-5 with TRBJ1-2, with D hard to call. CDR1 is SGHKS and CDR2 is YYEKEE in the germline V gene (reference sequence). The CDR3 covers 15 residues. V was pared by 1 base and J by 4 bases, with 14 bases between. For the CDR3, the DNA is TGTGCCAGCAGCTTGATGAGTGACTCCGGCTATGGCTACACCTTC. Residues: CASSLMSDSGYGYTF.